A selection of T cell receptor beta chains follows, all from one sample in a study of human T cells and chemical hapten exposure. TCRdb called the RACE reads again in MiXCR, with one record for every CDR3 protein. The sample consists of 65,000 or so distinct CDR3 sequences, about 6% of them appearing once. Sequencing was done on a sample of whole blood. These TCRs come from a female donor in good health. Some clones in this sample may be carry-over from other donors' samples. CDR3s include the opening cysteine and the closing phenylalanine or tryptophan. The D gene is left open where the match is weak. Clone size appears in some rows only: once, few, many, or a class for an expanded clone.

v_gene: TRBV12-3/TRBV12-4
d_gene: TRBD1
j_gene: TRBJ2-2
abundance: .
CDR3nt: TGTGCCAGCAGGCAACAGGGGACCGGGGAGCTGTTTTTT
CDR3aa: CASRQQGTGELFF

v_gene: TRBV3-1
d_gene: TRBD2
j_gene: TRBJ2-3
abundance: few
CDR3nt: TGTGCCAGCAGCCAAGGAAGCGGGAGAACAGATACGCAGTATTTT
CDR3aa: CASSQGSGRTDTQYF

v_gene: TRBV5-6
d_gene: .
j_gene: TRBJ2-1
abundance: few
CDR3nt: TGTGCCAGCAGCTCGCCCGGGTTGGGGGATTTCAATGAGCAGTTCTTC
CDR3aa: CASSSPGLGDFNEQFF

v_gene: TRBV29-1
d_gene: .
j_gene: TRBJ2-5
abundance: many
CDR3nt: TGCAGCGGGTTCCGGGACAAGATGCAAGAGACCCAGTACTTC
CDR3aa: CSGFRDKMQETQYF

v_gene: TRBV5-1
d_gene: .
j_gene: TRBJ2-1
abundance: many
CDR3nt: TGCGCCAGCAGCTTGGCCGGGACAACCGGGACCGATGAGCAGTTCTTC
CDR3aa: CASSLAGTTGTDEQFF

v_gene: TRBV4-2
d_gene: TRBD2
j_gene: TRBJ2-7
abundance: few
CDR3nt: TGTGCCAGCAGCCAAGATATCGAAGCGGGATACGAGCAGTACTTC
CDR3aa: CASSQDIEAGYEQYF

v_gene: TRBV10-3
d_gene: .
j_gene: TRBJ2-1
abundance: many
CDR3nt: TGTGCCATCAGTCGAGGGCCCCAGGAGCAGTTCTTC
CDR3aa: CAISRGPQEQFF

v_gene: TRBV20-1
d_gene: .
j_gene: TRBJ1-5
abundance: few
CDR3nt: TGCAGTGCTAGGGGGATGGGTCAGCCCCAGCATTTT
CDR3aa: CSARGMGQPQHF

v_gene: TRBV9
d_gene: .
j_gene: TRBJ1-3
abundance: many
CDR3nt: TGTGCCAGCAGCCATACGGGGTCTGGAAACACCATATATTTT
CDR3aa: CASSHTGSGNTIYF

v_gene: TRBV7-2
d_gene: TRBD2
j_gene: TRBJ2-7
abundance: many
CDR3nt: TGTGCCAGCAGCCCAAGGGGGGCGGGAGGGCCTGTCTACGAGCAGTACTTC
CDR3aa: CASSPRGAGGPVYEQYF

v_gene: TRBV10-3
d_gene: TRBD2
j_gene: TRBJ2-7
abundance: many
CDR3nt: TGTGCCATCAGATCCGGGACTAGCGGGAATCCCCTCGAGCAGTACTTC
CDR3aa: CAIRSGTSGNPLEQYF

v_gene: TRBV7-2
d_gene: TRBD1
j_gene: TRBJ2-7
abundance: many
CDR3nt: TGTGCCAGCAGCCACGGACAGGGAAAGTCGTACGAGCAGTACTTC
CDR3aa: CASSHGQGKSYEQYF

v_gene: TRBV28
d_gene: TRBD2
j_gene: TRBJ2-7
abundance: many
CDR3nt: TGTGCCAGCAGTTTATCTCTATTGGAAGCGGGGGCCTACGAGCAGTACTTC
CDR3aa: CASSLSLLEAGAYEQYF

v_gene: TRBV20-1
d_gene: .
j_gene: TRBJ2-7
abundance: few
CDR3nt: TGCAGTGCTTACCGGGGGGAGCAGTACTTC
CDR3aa: CSAYRGEQYF

v_gene: TRBV19
d_gene: TRBD1
j_gene: TRBJ1-5
abundance: .
CDR3nt: TGTGCCAGTAGTATAGATCCCGGGACAGGGTATAATCAGCCCCAGCATTTT
CDR3aa: CASSIDPGTGYNQPQHF

v_gene: TRBV6-1
d_gene: .
j_gene: TRBJ2-1
abundance: many
CDR3nt: TGTGCCAGCAGTGAACGGTCCGGTCGTGCCTACAATGAGCAGTTCTTC
CDR3aa: CASSERSGRAYNEQFF

v_gene: TRBV5-1
d_gene: .
j_gene: TRBJ1-6
abundance: few
CDR3nt: TGCGCCAGCAGCTCACAGCCGGGACTGAGTAATTCACCCCTCCACTTT
CDR3aa: CASSSQPGLSNSPLHF

v_gene: TRBV7-2
d_gene: TRBD2
j_gene: TRBJ2-3
abundance: few
CDR3nt: TGTGCCAGCAGCTCCAATAGCGGGACCACAGATACGCAGTATTTT
CDR3aa: CASSSNSGTTDTQYF

v_gene: TRBV19
d_gene: .
j_gene: TRBJ1-4
abundance: .
CDR3nt: TGTGCCAGTAGTATAGACAGGGGTCACTCCAATGAAAAACTGTTTTTT
CDR3aa: CASSIDRGHSNEKLFF

v_gene: TRBV27
d_gene: .
j_gene: TRBJ2-3
abundance: .
CDR3nt: TGTGCCAGCAGCCCCTACCCCTCGATCTCAGATACGCAGTATTTT
CDR3aa: CASSPYPSISDTQYF

v_gene: TRBV3-1
d_gene: .
j_gene: TRBJ2-1
abundance: .
CDR3nt: TGTGCCAGCAGCCATCCGATACGGACAAACAATGAGCAGTTCTTC
CDR3aa: CASSHPIRTNNEQFF

v_gene: TRBV7-2
d_gene: .
j_gene: TRBJ1-2
abundance: many
CDR3nt: TGTGCCAGCAGCTTAGAAGGAGGGGGTCGACGTGGCTACACCTTC
CDR3aa: CASSLEGGGRRGYTF

v_gene: TRBV7-9
d_gene: TRBD2
j_gene: TRBJ2-3
abundance: .
CDR3nt: TGTGCCAGCAGCTTAGTGAGTAGCGGGAGGGCCACAGATACGCAGTATTTT
CDR3aa: CASSLVSSGRATDTQYF

v_gene: TRBV5-1
d_gene: .
j_gene: TRBJ1-4
abundance: many
CDR3nt: TGCGCCAGCAGCTGGGCGGGACATCAAAATGAAAAACTGTTTTTT
CDR3aa: CASSWAGHQNEKLFF

v_gene: TRBV28
d_gene: .
j_gene: TRBJ1-5
abundance: few
CDR3nt: TGTGCCAGCAGTTTATCCGGGGCAGGGCTGGAAGATCAGCCCCAGCATTTT
CDR3aa: CASSLSGAGLEDQPQHF

v_gene: TRBV5-1
d_gene: TRBD1
j_gene: TRBJ1-5
abundance: many
CDR3nt: TGCGCCAGCAGCTTGACGACAGGGAACAATCAGCCCCAGCATTTT
CDR3aa: CASSLTTGNNQPQHF

v_gene: TRBV12-3/TRBV12-4
d_gene: TRBD1
j_gene: TRBJ2-7
abundance: few
CDR3nt: TGTGCCAGCAGTTACAGGGGAACCTACGAGCAGTACTTC
CDR3aa: CASSYRGTYEQYF

v_gene: TRBV5-1
d_gene: TRBD2
j_gene: TRBJ2-3
abundance: .
CDR3nt: TGCGCCAGCAGCTTGGTAACTAGCGCGTACACAGATACGCAGTATTTT
CDR3aa: CASSLVTSAYTDTQYF

v_gene: TRBV20-1
d_gene: TRBD2
j_gene: TRBJ2-3
abundance: many
CDR3nt: TGCAGTGCTAGAGATATGCGGGAGCTAGATACGCAGTATTTT
CDR3aa: CSARDMRELDTQYF

v_gene: TRBV7-9
d_gene: .
j_gene: TRBJ1-1
abundance: many
CDR3nt: TGTGCCAGCAGCTTAACGACAGTGAACACTGAAGCTTTCTTT
CDR3aa: CASSLTTVNTEAFF

v_gene: TRBV4-1
d_gene: TRBD1
j_gene: TRBJ2-1
abundance: .
CDR3nt: TGCGCCAGCAGCCCAGTCGGACAGGGAAAAAAGGGTGAGCAGTTCTTC
CDR3aa: CASSPVGQGKKGEQFF

v_gene: TRBV12-3/TRBV12-4
d_gene: .
j_gene: TRBJ1-4
abundance: .
CDR3nt: TGTGCCAGCAGTTTAGCTGAAAAACTGTTTTTT
CDR3aa: CASSLAEKLFF

v_gene: TRBV29-1
d_gene: .
j_gene: TRBJ1-1
abundance: many
CDR3nt: TGCAGCGTTCAGTCTGGACACCTTGAAGCTTTCTTT
CDR3aa: CSVQSGHLEAFF

v_gene: TRBV2
d_gene: .
j_gene: TRBJ2-2
abundance: .
CDR3nt: TGTGCCAGCAGTGAAGAAGGATGGGCAGGAGGGAACACCGGGGAGCTGTTTTTT
CDR3aa: CASSEEGWAGGNTGELFF

v_gene: TRBV19
d_gene: .
j_gene: TRBJ1-5
abundance: few
CDR3nt: TGTGCCAGTCGATATAGCAATCAGCCCCAGCATTTT
CDR3aa: CASRYSNQPQHF

v_gene: TRBV25-1
d_gene: .
j_gene: TRBJ2-7
abundance: many
CDR3nt: TGTGCCAGCAGTGAAGGGCGGCTGTTCGAGCAGTACTTC
CDR3aa: CASSEGRLFEQYF

v_gene: TRBV3-1
d_gene: .
j_gene: TRBJ2-7
abundance: many
CDR3nt: TGTGCCAGCAGCAACCAGCGGGCGGGCGGGTACGAGCAGTACTTC
CDR3aa: CASSNQRAGGYEQYF

v_gene: TRBV7-9
d_gene: .
j_gene: TRBJ1-3
abundance: many
CDR3nt: TGTGCCAGCAGCCCCACAGGGCCAGGAAACACCATATATTTT
CDR3aa: CASSPTGPGNTIYF

v_gene: TRBV7-9
d_gene: .
j_gene: TRBJ1-3
abundance: many
CDR3nt: TGTGCCAGCAGCCCGACAACCAACTCTGGAAACACCATATATTTT
CDR3aa: CASSPTTNSGNTIYF

v_gene: TRBV12-3/TRBV12-4
d_gene: .
j_gene: TRBJ1-6
abundance: many
CDR3nt: TGTGCCAGCAGTTTTGGTGAATCACCCCTCCACTTT
CDR3aa: CASSFGESPLHF

v_gene: TRBV11-2
d_gene: TRBD1
j_gene: TRBJ2-1
abundance: few
CDR3nt: TGTGCCAGCAGCAATAACAGGGGGCTTCACAATGAGCAGTTCTTC
CDR3aa: CASSNNRGLHNEQFF

v_gene: TRBV28
d_gene: .
j_gene: TRBJ1-5
abundance: many
CDR3nt: TGTGCCAGCAGTACATGGAGCAATCAGCCCCAGCATTTT
CDR3aa: CASSTWSNQPQHF

v_gene: TRBV3-1
d_gene: .
j_gene: TRBJ2-2
abundance: few
CDR3nt: TGTGCCAGCAGCCAACTTGGGAACACCGGGGAGCTGTTTTTT
CDR3aa: CASSQLGNTGELFF

v_gene: TRBV6-5
d_gene: .
j_gene: TRBJ2-7
abundance: few
CDR3nt: TGTGCCAGCAGCCGCCGGGACTTAAACTACGAGCAGTACTTC
CDR3aa: CASSRRDLNYEQYF

v_gene: TRBV29-1
d_gene: .
j_gene: TRBJ1-2
abundance: many
CDR3nt: TGCAGCGTTGAAGAGGGGATGGACTATGGCTACACCTTC
CDR3aa: CSVEEGMDYGYTF

v_gene: TRBV28
d_gene: .
j_gene: TRBJ1-1
abundance: few
CDR3nt: TGTGCCAGCAGTTTAGAATTTCAGGTCACTGAAGCTTTCTTT
CDR3aa: CASSLEFQVTEAFF

v_gene: TRBV28
d_gene: .
j_gene: TRBJ1-1
abundance: many
CDR3nt: TGTGCCAGCAGCTATCGTCCGGGGGGGGTGATCACTGAAGCTTTCTTT
CDR3aa: CASSYRPGGVITEAFF

v_gene: TRBV6-6
d_gene: TRBD1
j_gene: TRBJ2-5
abundance: many
CDR3nt: TGTGCCAGCAGGAGGGACAGACAAGAGACCCAGTACTTC
CDR3aa: CASRRDRQETQYF

v_gene: TRBV14
d_gene: .
j_gene: TRBJ1-1
abundance: few
CDR3nt: TGTGCCAGCAGCCAAGAGTGGAGCAGGGTTGCCCCTGAAGCTTTCTTT
CDR3aa: CASSQEWSRVAPEAFF

v_gene: TRBV7-2
d_gene: .
j_gene: TRBJ1-6
abundance: few
CDR3nt: TGTGCCAGCAGACCAATTACAGGATTTTCACCCCTCCACTTT
CDR3aa: CASRPITGFSPLHF

v_gene: TRBV5-4
d_gene: .
j_gene: TRBJ2-7
abundance: many
CDR3nt: TGTGCCAGCAGCTTGGCCCAGCGGAGCTCCTACGAGCAGTACTTC
CDR3aa: CASSLAQRSSYEQYF

v_gene: TRBV2
d_gene: .
j_gene: TRBJ1-6
abundance: few
CDR3nt: TGTGCCAGCAGTGAGCGATCCTATAATTCACCCCTCCACTTT
CDR3aa: CASSERSYNSPLHF

v_gene: TRBV24-1
d_gene: .
j_gene: TRBJ2-6
abundance: many
CDR3nt: TGTGCCACCACCTCGTCCCTGGCTGGGGCCAACGTCCTGACTTTC
CDR3aa: CATTSSLAGANVLTF

v_gene: TRBV7-2
d_gene: .
j_gene: TRBJ1-2
abundance: many
CDR3nt: TGTGCCAGCAGTCGGCGGACGGACAGCACCTTC
CDR3aa: CASSRRTDSTF

v_gene: TRBV7-3
d_gene: .
j_gene: TRBJ2-5
abundance: many
CDR3nt: TGTGCCAGCAGCTCCCTTATTTCAGAGACCCAGTACTTC
CDR3aa: CASSSLISETQYF

v_gene: TRBV12-3/TRBV12-4
d_gene: .
j_gene: TRBJ1-1
abundance: few
CDR3nt: TGTGCCAGCAGTTTGAGACTGACGAACACTGAAGCTTTCTTT
CDR3aa: CASSLRLTNTEAFF

v_gene: TRBV3-1
d_gene: TRBD2
j_gene: TRBJ2-1
abundance: .
CDR3nt: TGTGCCAGCAGCCAAGATCCCCCGGCTAGCGGGAGGTTATCCTACAATGAGCAGTTCTTC
CDR3aa: CASSQDPPASGRLSYNEQFF